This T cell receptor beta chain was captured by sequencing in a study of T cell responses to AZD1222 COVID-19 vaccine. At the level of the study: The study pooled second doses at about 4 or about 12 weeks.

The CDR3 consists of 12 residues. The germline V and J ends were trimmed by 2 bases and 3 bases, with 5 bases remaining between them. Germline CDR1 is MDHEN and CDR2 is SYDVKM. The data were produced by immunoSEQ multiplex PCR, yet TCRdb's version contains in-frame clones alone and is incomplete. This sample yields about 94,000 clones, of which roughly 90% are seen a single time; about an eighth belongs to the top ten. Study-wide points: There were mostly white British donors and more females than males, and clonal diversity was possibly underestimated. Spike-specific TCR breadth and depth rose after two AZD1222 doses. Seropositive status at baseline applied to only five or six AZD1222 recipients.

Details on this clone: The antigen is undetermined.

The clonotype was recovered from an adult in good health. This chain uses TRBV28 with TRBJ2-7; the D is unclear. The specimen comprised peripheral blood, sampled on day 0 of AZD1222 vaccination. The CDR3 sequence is CASSLRFYEQYF. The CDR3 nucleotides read TGTGCCAGCAGTTTACGATTCTACGAGCAGTACTTC.